This T cell receptor (beta chain) was retrieved from a study of vaccination and CD4 T cells after COVID-19. Regarding this clonotype: Its target is unknown. A read error may account for a junction end that differs from germline.

With the Oncomine TCR Beta short-read assay, DNA from cultured CD4+ T cells was sequenced. One entry per CDR3 protein results from TCRdb running MiXCR on the PCR reads. The sample carries some 15,000 distinct CDR3 sequences, approximately 57% recorded once. The CDR3 runs 14 residues. Germline V gene data show CDR1 as SGHNT and CDR2 as YYREEE (reference sequence). Treatment meaning: approximately nine-day PBMC culture with coronavirus spike peptide pools or control peptides (ViraFEST assay). The TCR originated in a human donor who had recovered from COVID-19. Sequencing was performed on CD4+ T cells from blood, cultured in vitro. J is TRBJ2-5 and V is TRBV5-4; no clear D. CDR3 amino acids: CVSSTKRTQETQYF. CDR3 sequence (DNA): TGTGTCAGCAGCACAAAGCGTACCCAAGAGACCCAGTACTTC.